This TCR beta chain comes out of a study of cytomegalovirus exposure and HLA in healthy donors. Findings and caveats of the study: Researchers counted roughly 160 TCR beta chains as cytomegalovirus-associated.

Notes on this clone: Its antigen is as yet unknown.

Germline V gene sequence: CDR1 SGHRS, CDR2 YFSETQ. The ends lost 0 bases at V and 3 bases at J; junction bases unmatched: 5. This CDR3 has 16 residues. Researchers ran the PCR with 60 Vbeta and 13 Jbeta primers. Produced via immunoSEQ multiplex PCR; TCRdb's table is partial and in-frame only. The table lists over 200,000 clones, more than 75% of them singletons. This chain links TRBV5-1 with TRBJ2-7; 11 bases are a match to TRBD1. The specimen sequenced was PBMCs. This TCR came from a human donor in good health. CDR3 in amino acids: CASSLERGTGGYEQYF. CDR3 DNA: TGCGCCAGCAGCTTGGAACGGGGGACAGGGGGCTACGAGCAGTACTTC.